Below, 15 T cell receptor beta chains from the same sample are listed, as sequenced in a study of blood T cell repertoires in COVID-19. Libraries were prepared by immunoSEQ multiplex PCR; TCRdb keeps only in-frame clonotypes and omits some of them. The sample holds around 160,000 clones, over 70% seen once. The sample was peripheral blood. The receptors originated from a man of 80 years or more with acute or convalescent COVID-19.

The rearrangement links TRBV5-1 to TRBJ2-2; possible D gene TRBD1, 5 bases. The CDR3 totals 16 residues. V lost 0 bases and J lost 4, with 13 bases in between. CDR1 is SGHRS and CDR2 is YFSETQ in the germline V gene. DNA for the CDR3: TGCGCCAGCAGCTTGGAGGGGCCACTCAGCACCGGGGAGCTGTTTTTT. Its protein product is CASSLEGPLSTGELFF.

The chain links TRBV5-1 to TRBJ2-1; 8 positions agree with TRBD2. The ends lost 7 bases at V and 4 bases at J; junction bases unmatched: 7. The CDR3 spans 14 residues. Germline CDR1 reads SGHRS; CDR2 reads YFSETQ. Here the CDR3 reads CASEGEREYNEQFF. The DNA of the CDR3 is TGCGCCAGCGAAGGTGAGCGGGAGTACAATGAGCAGTTCTTC.

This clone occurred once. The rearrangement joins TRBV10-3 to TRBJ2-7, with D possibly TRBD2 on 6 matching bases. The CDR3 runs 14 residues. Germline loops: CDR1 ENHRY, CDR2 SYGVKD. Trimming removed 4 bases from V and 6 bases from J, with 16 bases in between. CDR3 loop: CAISGGSGLLEQYF. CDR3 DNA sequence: TGTGCCATCAGTGGGGGTAGCGGACTGCTCGAGCAGTACTTC.

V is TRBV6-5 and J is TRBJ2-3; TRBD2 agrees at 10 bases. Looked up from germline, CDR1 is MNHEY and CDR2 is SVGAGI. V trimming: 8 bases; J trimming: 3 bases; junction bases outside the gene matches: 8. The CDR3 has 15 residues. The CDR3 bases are TGTGCCAGCTGTTCGCTAGCGGGAGTAACAGATACGCAGTATTTT. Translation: CASCSLAGVTDTQYF.

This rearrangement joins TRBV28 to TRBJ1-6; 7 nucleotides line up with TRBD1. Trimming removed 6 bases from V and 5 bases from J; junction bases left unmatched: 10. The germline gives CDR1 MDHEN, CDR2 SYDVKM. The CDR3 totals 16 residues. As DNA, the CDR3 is TGTGCCAGCAGACGAACGGGACAGAGAGATAATTCACCCCTCCACTTT. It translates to CASRRTGQRDNSPLHF.

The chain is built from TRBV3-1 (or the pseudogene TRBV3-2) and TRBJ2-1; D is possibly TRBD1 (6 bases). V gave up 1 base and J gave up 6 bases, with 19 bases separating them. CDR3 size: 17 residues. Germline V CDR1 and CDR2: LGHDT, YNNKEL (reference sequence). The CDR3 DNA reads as TGTGCCAGCAGCCAAGGGTATCTTAATCAGGGGCGCAATGAGCAGTTCTTC. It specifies CASSQGYLNQGRNEQFF.

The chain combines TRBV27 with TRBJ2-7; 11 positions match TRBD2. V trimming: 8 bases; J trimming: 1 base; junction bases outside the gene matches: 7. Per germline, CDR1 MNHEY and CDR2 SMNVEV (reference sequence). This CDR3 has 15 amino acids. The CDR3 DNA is TGTGCCAGCGCCCCCGGGACTAGCGGTTCCTACGAGCAGTACTTC. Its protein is CASAPGTSGSYEQYF.

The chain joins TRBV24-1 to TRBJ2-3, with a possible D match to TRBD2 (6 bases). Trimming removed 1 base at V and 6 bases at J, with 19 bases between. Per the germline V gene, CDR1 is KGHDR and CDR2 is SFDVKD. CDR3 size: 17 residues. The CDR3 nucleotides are TGTGCCACCAGTGATTTACCGGGACGGACTAAGGGGGATACGCAGTATTTT. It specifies CATSDLPGRTKGDTQYF.

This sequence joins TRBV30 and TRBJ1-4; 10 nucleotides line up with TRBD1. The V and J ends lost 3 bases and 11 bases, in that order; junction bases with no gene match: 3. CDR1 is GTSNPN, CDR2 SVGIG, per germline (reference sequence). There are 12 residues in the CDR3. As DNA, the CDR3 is TGTGCCTGGAGCACGGGACAGGGGAAACTGTTTTTT. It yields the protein CAWSTGQGKLFF.

The CDR3 sequence is CASSPRTGDGSNQPQHF. The DNA of the CDR3 is TGTGCCAGCAGTCCACGGACAGGGGATGGGAGTAATCAGCCCCAGCATTTT. The V gene is TRBV6-6, the J gene TRBJ1-5; 9 positions match TRBD1. This CDR3 is 17 amino acids long. V lost 5 bases, J lost 4 bases, and 12 bases stayed unmatched. Germline values: CDR1 MNHNY, CDR2 SVGAGI (reference sequence).

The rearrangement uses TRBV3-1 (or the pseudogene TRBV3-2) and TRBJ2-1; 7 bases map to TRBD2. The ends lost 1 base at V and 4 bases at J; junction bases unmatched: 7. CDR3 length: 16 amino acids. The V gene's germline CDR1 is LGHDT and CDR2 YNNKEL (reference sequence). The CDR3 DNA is TGTGCCAGCAGCCAAGTTGGGCTAGCGGCATACAATGAGCAGTTCTTC. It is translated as CASSQVGLAAYNEQFF.

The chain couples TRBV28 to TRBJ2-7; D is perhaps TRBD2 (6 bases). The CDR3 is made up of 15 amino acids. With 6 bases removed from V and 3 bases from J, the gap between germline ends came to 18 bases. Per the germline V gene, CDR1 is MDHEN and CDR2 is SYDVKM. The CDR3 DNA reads TGTGCCAGCAGCCCCCCGGCGGGGAACAACTACGAGCAGTACTTC. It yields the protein CASSPPAGNNYEQYF.

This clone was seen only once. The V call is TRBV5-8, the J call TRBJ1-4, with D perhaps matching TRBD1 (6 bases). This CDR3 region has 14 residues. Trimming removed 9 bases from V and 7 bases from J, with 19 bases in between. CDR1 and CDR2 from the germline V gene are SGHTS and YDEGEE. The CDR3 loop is CATPKQGRGEKLFF. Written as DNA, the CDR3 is TGTGCCACCCCGAAACAGGGTCGGGGTGAAAAACTGTTTTTT.

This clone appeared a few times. The CDR3 DNA reads as TGTGCCAGCAGTTACTCGTCGCAGGGGTACGGGGAGCTGTTTTTT. Translation: CASSYSSQGYGELFF. V gene TRBV6-6 combines with J gene TRBJ2-2; D is perhaps TRBD1 (6 bases). Looked up from germline, CDR1 is MNHNY and CDR2 is SVGAGI (reference sequence). This CDR3 is built from 15 residues. The V gene lost 0 bases and the J gene lost 7 bases, with 12 bases spanning the gap.

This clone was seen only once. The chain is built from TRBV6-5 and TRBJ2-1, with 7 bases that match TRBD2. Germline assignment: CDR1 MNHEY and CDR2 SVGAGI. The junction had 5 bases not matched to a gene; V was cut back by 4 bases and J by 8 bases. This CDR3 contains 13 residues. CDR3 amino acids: CASSSGGGHEQFF. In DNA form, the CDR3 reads TGTGCCAGCAGTTCCGGCGGGGGACATGAGCAGTTCTTC.